This is a list of T cell receptor beta chains from one sample in a study of cytomegalovirus exposure and HLA in healthy donors. Generated by immunoSEQ multiplex PCR, the TCRdb table keeps only in-frame clones and is missing some. The repertoire consists of 150,000 to 200,000 clones, with more than 75% occurring once and the leading ten covering more than 1.4%. Source material: PBMCs. The source of these receptors is a woman aged 18-29 years in good health and CMV-seronegative. CDR3s include the opening cysteine and the closing phenylalanine or tryptophan. Fields, in order: D gene, J gene, V gene, CDR3 length, clone size, CDR3 protein, CDR3 DNA. A D gene is named only where the DNA matches it firmly. Only part of the rows carry a size: once, few, many, or a class if the clone is expanded.

>TRBD1|TRBJ2-1|TRBV28|15|-
CASSPLDRDGSEQFF
TGTGCCAGCAGTCCGTTGGACAGGGATGGGAGTGAGCAGTTCTTC
>TRBD1|TRBJ2-3|TRBV9|17|-
CASSAIDRGGSTDTQYF
TGTGCCAGCAGCGCGATAGACAGGGGTGGGAGCACAGATACGCAGTATTTT
>-|TRBJ1-2|TRBV27|15|once
CASGRRGAPFYGYTF
TGTGCCAGCGGGCGGAGGGGCGCACCCTTCTATGGCTACACCTTC
>TRBD2|TRBJ2-1|TRBV6-6|14|few
CASGTSGGGNEQFF
TGTGCCAGCGGGACTAGCGGGGGAGGGAATGAGCAGTTCTTC
>-|TRBJ1-5|TRBV15|15|-
CATSRVRRGRVATHF
TGTGCCACCAGCAGGGTTAGGCGGGGGAGAGTCGCAACGCATTTT
>TRBD2|TRBJ2-4|TRBV10-1|19|-
CASSGERESNLLTKNIQYF
TGCGCCAGCAGCGGTGAGCGGGAGTCTAATCTACTAACCAAAAACATTCAGTACTTC
>TRBD1|TRBJ1-2|TRBV19|17|-
CASSISLIRDRTGGYTF
TGTGCCAGTAGTATCTCTCTAATCCGGGACAGGACCGGTGGCTACACCTTC
>TRBD1|TRBJ2-5|TRBV6-6|15|once
CASRAAGGFGETQYF
TGTGCCAGCAGGGCGGCAGGGGGCTTTGGGGAGACCCAGTACTTC
>-|TRBJ1-1|TRBV9|15|-
CASSVANGKNTEAFF
TGTGCCAGCAGCGTAGCTAACGGGAAAAACACTGAAGCTTTCTTT
>-|TRBJ1-4|TRBV6-6|14|-
CASSPAGGAEKLFF
TGTGCCAGCAGTCCCGCGGGGGGTGCTGAAAAACTGTTTTTT
>TRBD2|TRBJ2-1|TRBV18|20|-
CASSRSGLAGVQKTYNEQFF
TGTGCCAGCTCACGATCAGGACTAGCGGGAGTTCAGAAGACCTACAATGAGCAGTTCTTC
>-|TRBJ1-5|TRBV10-1|15|-
CASRWTVHSNQPQHF
TGCGCCAGCAGGTGGACAGTTCATAGCAATCAGCCCCAGCATTTT
>-|TRBJ2-1|TRBV7-8|15|once
CASSLVPGQDNEQFF
TGTGCCAGCAGCTTAGTGCCAGGGCAAGACAATGAGCAGTTCTTC
>-|TRBJ1-5|TRBV9|14|once
CASSVTGSYQPQHF
TGTGCCAGCAGCGTGACAGGCTCCTATCAGCCCCAGCATTTT
>TRBD1|TRBJ2-7|TRBV2|15|-
CASSERTGASYEQYF
TGTGCCAGCAGTGAGCGGACAGGGGCCTCCTACGAGCAGTACTTC
>TRBD2|TRBJ2-4|TRBV30|16|-
CAWSVRGEGAKNIQYF
TGTGCCTGGAGTGTACGGGGGGAGGGAGCCAAAAACATTCAGTACTTC
>-|TRBJ1-3|TRBV7-6|12|-
CASSRSGNTIYF
TGTGCCAGCAGCCGCTCTGGAAACACCATATATTTT
>TRBD1|TRBJ2-1|TRBV7-2|15|-
CASMTGTGVLNEQFF
TGTGCCAGCATGACCGGGACAGGGGTACTCAATGAGCAGTTCTTC